This entry lists 8 T cell receptor beta chains sequenced from one sample in a study of blood T cells in healthy people across ages. It was with a sample-barcoded 5' primer and a J-beta primer mix that a second PCR of roughly 7 to 12 cycles was run. Using its own MiXCR run on the 5' RACE reads, TCRdb lists one record per CDR3 protein. The profile shows around 1,800,000 distinct CDR3 sequences, 35% to 50% of them singletons. Sequenced material: blood. The origin of the receptors is a human donor in good health.

This clonotype was counted a few times. The V call is TRBV28, the J call TRBJ2-1; maybe TRBD2 (5 bases). This CDR3 has 14 residues. CDR1 and CDR2 from the germline V gene are MDHEN and SYDVKM. Deletions cut 5 bases from V and 7 bases from J, with 15 bases between. CDR3 region: CASSPPREPNEQFF. The CDR3 DNA follows: TGTGCCAGCAGTCCACCTAGGGAGCCAAATGAGCAGTTCTTC.

The J gene is TRBJ2-1, the V gene TRBV20-1; D possibly corresponds to TRBD1 (6 bases). The ends were cut back, 0 bases at V and 7 bases at J, with 13 bases in the middle. The CDR3 loop spans 14 amino acids. Germline assignment: CDR1 DFQATT and CDR2 SNEGSKA (reference sequence). This chain's CDR3 is CSARDGVQGNEQFF. In DNA, the CDR3 is TGCAGTGCTAGAGATGGGGTTCAGGGGAATGAGCAGTTCTTC.

The chain is built from TRBV28 and TRBJ2-3, with 8 bases matching TRBD2. Germline V gene data show CDR1 as MDHEN and CDR2 as SYDVKM. J lost 0 bases, V lost 7 bases, and 3 bases had no gene match. This CDR3 has 14 residues. CDR3 loop: CASKGLGSTDTQYF. CDR3 DNA sequence: TGTGCCAGCAAGGGACTAGGGAGCACAGATACGCAGTATTTT.

This clonotype appeared a few times. The chain carries TRBV5-1 and TRBJ2-5, with 10 nucleotides matching TRBD2. Germline CDR1 is SGHRS and CDR2 is YFSETQ. V trimming: 7 bases; J trimming: 5 bases; junction bases outside the gene matches: 14. CDR3 length equals 16 residues. The CDR3 here is CASALAGALVGETQYF. CDR3 sequence (DNA): TGCGCCAGCGCCCTAGCGGGGGCCCTAGTGGGTGAGACCCAGTACTTC.

The genes are TRBV5-1 and TRBJ2-3; D may correspond to TRBD1 or TRBD2 (5 bases each). Trimming stripped 0 bases from V and 0 bases from J, with 14 bases between. Germline V gene lookup returns CDR1 SGHRS and CDR2 YFSETQ. The CDR3 consists of 17 residues. The CDR3 DNA follows: TGCGCCAGCAGCTTGGGAAGGGGAGAAGTTAGCACAGATACGCAGTATTTT. Amino acid sequence: CASSLGRGEVSTDTQYF.

The chain couples TRBV7-6 to TRBJ1-1, with D unclear. The V and J ends lost 5 bases and 1 base respectively, with 11 bases between them. The CDR3 spans 14 residues. Germline CDR1 is SGHVS and CDR2 is FNYEAQ. In DNA form, the CDR3 reads TGTGCCAGCAGCCCCGGGGAGGCGAACACTGAAGCTTTCTTT. Its protein is CASSPGEANTEAFF.

For this clonotype: One end of the junction varies from germline; a read error may be responsible. The J gene is TRBJ2-1, the V gene TRBV27, with D possibly TRBD1 on 5 matching bases. The CDR3 spans 13 residues. The germline V gene has CDR1 MNHEY and CDR2 SMNVEV (reference sequence). The CDR3 DNA reads TGTGCCAGCAGTTTAAGGGGTTACAATGAGCGGTTCTTC. This encodes CASSLRGYNERFF.

The V and J genes are TRBV24-1 and TRBJ2-5; D call uncertain. The V end was cut by 2 bases, the J end by 0 bases, with 6 bases between. The CDR3 is 14 residues long. Germline lookup yields CDR1 KGHDR and CDR2 SFDVKD. The CDR3, as DNA: TGTGCCACCAGTGATTCTGGGTACCAAGAGACCCAGTACTTC. Its protein is CATSDSGYQETQYF.